A selection of T cell receptor beta chains follows, all from one sample in a study of Ad26.COV2.S vaccination and SARS-CoV-2 variants. Assay: immunoSEQ multiplex PCR; the TCRdb copy retains only in-frame clones and omits some. The profile shows about 400,000 clones, about 88% of them singletons. Sequenced here: peripheral blood, sampled in a trial of Ad26.COV2.S vaccine versus placebo. The receptor source for this set is a person aged 18-60 years who received the Ad26.COV2.S COVID-19 vaccine or a placebo. Both conserved end residues are part of each CDR3. A D gene is named only where the DNA matches it firmly. Expanded clones are given a class, and other clones once, few, many or no size at all.

cdr3_nt cdr3_aa clone_size v_call d_call j_call
TGTGCCATCAGTGAATCGGGGGGCTTCACTGAAGCTTTCTTT CAISESGGFTEAFF . TRBV10-3 . TRBJ1-1
TGTGCCAGCACATCCGGGACTAGCGGGAGAAAGTTGGCCTACAATGAGCAGTTCTTC CASTSGTSGRKLAYNEQFF . TRBV21-1 . TRBJ2-1
TGCGCCAGCAGCTTGGAACCGGGACTAGCGATGGGCAATGAGCAGTTCTTC CASSLEPGLAMGNEQFF . TRBV5-1 TRBD2 TRBJ2-1
TGCGCCAGCAGAATAAGACAGGTCCGACAAGAGACCCAGTACTTC CASRIRQVRQETQYF . TRBV10-1 . TRBJ2-5
TGTGCCAGCAGTTTTTCACAGCTATACGAGCAGTACTTC CASSFSQLYEQYF . TRBV12-3/TRBV12-4 . TRBJ2-7
TGTGCCAGCAGTTACTCATATAGGAGCGGGAGGCCTGACTACGAGCAGTACTTC CASSYSYRSGRPDYEQYF . TRBV6-2/TRBV6-3 TRBD2 TRBJ2-7
TGTGCCAGCAGTCCTGGGACACGGGGGGTAGCTTTCTTT CASSPGTRGVAFF . TRBV2 . TRBJ1-1
TGTGCCAGCAGCTTAGGCGACACCGACTATGGCTACACCTTC CASSLGDTDYGYTF once TRBV7-9 . TRBJ1-2
TGTGCCAGCAGCTTAGAAGTCTCTTACAGGGTTTCACATTCACCCCTCCACTTT CASSLEVSYRVSHSPLHF . TRBV11-2 . TRBJ1-6
TGTGCCAGCAGTTACTTGGGGACAGGGAATTCCTACGAGCAGTACTTC CASSYLGTGNSYEQYF . TRBV6-5 TRBD1 TRBJ2-7
TGTGCCAGCAGCCAAACCGGGACAGTGGGCTACACCTTC CASSQTGTVGYTF . TRBV3-1/TRBV3-2 TRBD1 TRBJ1-2
TGTGCCACCAGTGAGGCGGACACCACCACCGGGGAGCTGTTTTTT CATSEADTTTGELFF . TRBV24-1 . TRBJ2-2
TGTGCCAGCAGCACCTCCGGGGGGAGGGACGAGACCCAGTACTTC CASSTSGGRDETQYF . TRBV7-8 TRBD2 TRBJ2-5
TGTGCCAGCAGCTTGTGGGGGGTCTACGAGCAGTACTTC CASSLWGVYEQYF . TRBV5-4 . TRBJ2-7
TGCGCCAGCAGCTTGGAAAGTTGGGACACTGAAGCTTTCTTT CASSLESWDTEAFF . TRBV5-1 . TRBJ1-1
TGTGCCAGCAGTTGGGGAGGGGCATATTTGGACTATGGCTACACCTTC CASSWGGAYLDYGYTF . TRBV6-2/TRBV6-3 . TRBJ1-2
TGTGCCAGCAGCGTATACCCCCTCAACTATGGCTACACCTTC CASSVYPLNYGYTF . TRBV9 . TRBJ1-2
TGTGCCAGCAGCCCGTACCAGGGGGAAAGCACTGAAGCTTTCTTT CASSPYQGESTEAFF . TRBV14 TRBD1 TRBJ1-1
TGTGCCAGCGCAGAGCGCGATTCACCCCTCCACTTT CASAERDSPLHF . TRBV6-5 . TRBJ1-6
TGCAGCGCTAGGACAGGGAATGAAAAACTGTTTTTT CSARTGNEKLFF . TRBV29-1 TRBD1 TRBJ1-4
TGTGCCAGCAGCTTGGCCGGGGGGATGGAGACCCAGTACTTC CASSLAGGMETQYF . TRBV5-6 TRBD2 TRBJ2-5
TGTGCCAGTTATTCTGCTCTTACAGGGCGCTATGGCTACACCTTC CASYSALTGRYGYTF . TRBV19 . TRBJ1-2
TGTGCCAGCAGCGCGGGGACAAATGAGCAGTTCTTC CASSAGTNEQFF . TRBV5-5 . TRBJ2-1
TGTGCCAGCAGTCGGAGACTGCCTGCTGAAGCTTTCTTT CASSRRLPAEAFF . TRBV6-5 . TRBJ1-1
TGTGCCAGCAGCTTTCTCGGGGTAAGACAGCCCCAGCATTTT CASSFLGVRQPQHF . TRBV5-8 . TRBJ1-5
TGTGCCTGGAGGGTGGCTGGGGGCACTGAAGCTTTCTTT CAWRVAGGTEAFF . TRBV30 . TRBJ1-1
TGTGCCAGTCGGGACTCAAGAGGCTCCTACGAGCAGTACTTC CASRDSRGSYEQYF . TRBV19 . TRBJ2-7
TGTGCCAGCAGCCAGACAGGGGGGGGAAACATTCAGTACTTC CASSQTGGGNIQYF . TRBV4-2 TRBD1 TRBJ2-4
TGCGCCAGCAGCCGCCTATCAGGGGCTAGCACAGATACGCAGTATTTT CASSRLSGASTDTQYF . TRBV5-1 . TRBJ2-3
TGTGCCAGCAGCGTAGCGCCTGGGACTGACAATGAGCAGTTCTTC CASSVAPGTDNEQFF . TRBV9 . TRBJ2-1
TGTGCCAGTAGTAGCGGGACCGGGACGGAGCCCTATGGCTACACCTTC CASSSGTGTEPYGYTF . TRBV19 . TRBJ1-2
TGTGCCAGTAGTATGTCCGGGGCCCGTGCAAGCAATCAGCCCCAGCATTTT CASSMSGARASNQPQHF few TRBV19 . TRBJ1-5
TGTGCCAGCAGCTTAGAAGGTGTCAGGGGAGAGACCCAGTACTTC CASSLEGVRGETQYF . TRBV11-2 . TRBJ2-5
TGCGCCAGCAGCCGCCTAGGGACAGGAGTAGCCAAAAACATTCAGTACTTC CASSRLGTGVAKNIQYF . TRBV4-1 TRBD1 TRBJ2-4
TGTGCCAGCAGCGTCTCTGGGCACACCGGGGAGCTGTTTTTT CASSVSGHTGELFF . TRBV9 . TRBJ2-2
TGTGCCAGTAGTATAGTAGGACTAGCCGTGAAGCCCTACGAGCAGTACTTC CASSIVGLAVKPYEQYF . TRBV19 TRBD2 TRBJ2-7
TGTGCCATCAGTACGGGACAGGGTTCTGGAAACACCATATATTTT CAISTGQGSGNTIYF . TRBV10-3 TRBD1 TRBJ1-3
TGTGCCAGCAGTTACTCGACATCCCTCTATAATTCACCCCTCCACTTT CASSYSTSLYNSPLHF . TRBV6-5 . TRBJ1-6
TGCGCCAGCAGGAGTGCTAGCGGGACGGAGACCCAGTACTTC CASRSASGTETQYF . TRBV5-1 TRBD2 TRBJ2-5
TGTGCCAGCAGCCAAGGTGGGGACACCATATATTTT CASSQGGDTIYF . TRBV3-1/TRBV3-2 . TRBJ1-3
TGTGCCAGCAGCGGGGGGACTAGCGGGAGGACAGATACGCAGTATTTT CASSGGTSGRTDTQYF . TRBV11-2 TRBD2 TRBJ2-3
TGTGCCAGTAGTAGAGACCAGAACAGGGGGCTCGAATATGGCTACACCTTC CASSRDQNRGLEYGYTF . TRBV19 TRBD1 TRBJ1-2
TGTGCCAGTAGTATAGGTGGCCCAACGGGGCCCTACAATGAGCAGTTCTTC CASSIGGPTGPYNEQFF . TRBV19 . TRBJ2-1
TGTGCCAGCAGCGAACTTGGGGCGGAATTATGGGAATCCGAAGCTTTCTTT CASSELGAELWESEAFF once TRBV6-1 . TRBJ1-1
TGTGCCAGCAGCCAGCGGACTAGCCGGGTGGGGGAGCAGTTCTTC CASSQRTSRVGEQFF . TRBV9 TRBD2 TRBJ2-1
TGCGCCAGCAGCCAAACGGCATTCCTCGAGCAGTACTTC CASSQTAFLEQYF . TRBV4-1 . TRBJ2-7
TGTGCCATCAGTGAGAGGCACACCGGGGAGCTGTTTTTT CAISERHTGELFF . TRBV10-3 . TRBJ2-2
TGTGCCAGTAGTATTCTAGCGTCTACAGAGACCCAGTACTTC CASSILASTETQYF . TRBV19 . TRBJ2-5
TGTGCCAGCAGTTACTCGGGACGGAACTATGGCTACACCTTC CASSYSGRNYGYTF . TRBV6-2/TRBV6-3 . TRBJ1-2
TGTGCCAGTAGTTCAAGACTAGCCAGCACAGATACGCAGTATTTT CASSSRLASTDTQYF once TRBV19 TRBD2 TRBJ2-3
TGTGCCAGCAGCGTAGGGGGGGAGAACACTGAAGCTTTCTTT CASSVGGENTEAFF few TRBV9 . TRBJ1-1
TGCGCCAGCAGTCGGGAAGGGCTAGGAGAGACCCAGTACTTC CASSREGLGETQYF . TRBV4-1 . TRBJ2-5
TGTGCCAGCAGCTTAGGGGGGACCCTAAGGAACACTGAAGCTTTCTTT CASSLGGTLRNTEAFF . TRBV7-3 . TRBJ1-1